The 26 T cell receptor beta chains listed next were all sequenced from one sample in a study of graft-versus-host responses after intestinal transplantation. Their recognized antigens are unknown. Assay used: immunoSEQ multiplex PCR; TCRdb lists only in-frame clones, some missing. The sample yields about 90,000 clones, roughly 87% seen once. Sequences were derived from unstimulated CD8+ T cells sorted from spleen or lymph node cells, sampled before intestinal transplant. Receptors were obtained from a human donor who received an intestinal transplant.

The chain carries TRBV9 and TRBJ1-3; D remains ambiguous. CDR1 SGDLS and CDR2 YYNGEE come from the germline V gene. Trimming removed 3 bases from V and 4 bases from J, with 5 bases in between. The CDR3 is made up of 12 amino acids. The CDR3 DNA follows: TGTGCCAGCAGCGATTTGGGAAACACCATATATTTT. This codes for CASSDLGNTIYF.

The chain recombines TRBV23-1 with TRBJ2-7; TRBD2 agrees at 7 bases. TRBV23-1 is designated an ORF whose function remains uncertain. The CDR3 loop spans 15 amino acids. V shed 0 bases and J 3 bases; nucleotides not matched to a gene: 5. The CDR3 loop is CASSQSRAGDYEQYF. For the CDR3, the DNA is TGCGCCAGCAGTCAATCAAGGGCGGGAGACTACGAGCAGTACTTC.

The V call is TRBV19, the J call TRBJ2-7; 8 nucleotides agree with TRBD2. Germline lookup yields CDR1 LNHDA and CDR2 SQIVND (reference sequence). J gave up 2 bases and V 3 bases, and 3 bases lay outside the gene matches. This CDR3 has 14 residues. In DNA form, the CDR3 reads TGTGCCAGTAGTATTAGCGGGATCGCCTACGAGCAGTACTTC. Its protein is CASSISGIAYEQYF. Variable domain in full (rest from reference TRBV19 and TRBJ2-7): DGGITQSPKYLFRKEGQNVTLSCEQNLNHDAMYWYRQDPGQGLRLIYYSQIVNDFQKGDIAEGYSVSREKKESFPLTVTSAQKNPTAFYLCASSISGIAYEQYFGPGTRLTVT.

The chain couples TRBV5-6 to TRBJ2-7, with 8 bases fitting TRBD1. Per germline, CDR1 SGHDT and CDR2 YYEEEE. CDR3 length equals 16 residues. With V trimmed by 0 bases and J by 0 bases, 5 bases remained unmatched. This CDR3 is CASSLAAGGHSYEQYF. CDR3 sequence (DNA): TGTGCCAGCAGCTTGGCGGCAGGGGGCCACTCCTACGAGCAGTACTTC.

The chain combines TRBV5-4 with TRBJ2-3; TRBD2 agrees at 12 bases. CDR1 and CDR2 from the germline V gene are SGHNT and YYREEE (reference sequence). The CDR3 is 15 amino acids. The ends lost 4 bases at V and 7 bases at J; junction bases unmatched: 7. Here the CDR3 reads CASSGASGGANTQYF. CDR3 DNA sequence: TGTGCCAGCAGCGGGGCTAGCGGGGGGGCGAATACGCAGTATTTT.

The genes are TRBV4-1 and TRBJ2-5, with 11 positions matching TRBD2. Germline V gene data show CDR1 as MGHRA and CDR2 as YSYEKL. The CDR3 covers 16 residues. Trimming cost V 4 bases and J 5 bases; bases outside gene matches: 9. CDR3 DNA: TGCGCCAGCAGCCGATTCTTAGCGGGAGGGCCGGAGACCCAGTACTTC. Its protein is CASSRFLAGGPETQYF.

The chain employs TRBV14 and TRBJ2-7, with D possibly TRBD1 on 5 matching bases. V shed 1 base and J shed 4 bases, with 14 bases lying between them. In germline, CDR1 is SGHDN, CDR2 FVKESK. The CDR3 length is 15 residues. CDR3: CASSQASRHRYEQYF. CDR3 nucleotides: TGTGCCAGCAGCCAAGCCAGCCGACACAGGTACGAGCAGTACTTC.

The CDR3 spells CASSLAGGEGQPQHF. The CDR3 bases are TGCGCCAGCAGCTTGGCAGGGGGGGAGGGTCAGCCCCAGCATTTT. The chain couples TRBV5-1 to TRBJ1-5; 7 bases match TRBD1. CDR1 is SGHRS, CDR2 YFSETQ, per germline. With V trimmed by 0 bases and J by 6 bases, 6 bases remained unmatched. The CDR3 extends over 15 amino acids.

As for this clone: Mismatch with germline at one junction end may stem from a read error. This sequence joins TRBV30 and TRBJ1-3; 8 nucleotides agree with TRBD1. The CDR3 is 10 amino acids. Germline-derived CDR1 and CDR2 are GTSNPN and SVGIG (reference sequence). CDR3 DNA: TGTGCCTGGACAGGGGGCTGGGTTCGATTT. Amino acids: CAWTGGWVRF.

The CDR3 DNA is TGTGCCACCAGCTTGGGACAGGGTTCCTACGAGCAGTACTTC. Its protein product is CATSLGQGSYEQYF. The J gene is TRBJ2-7, the V gene TRBV15; 9 positions match TRBD1. Trimming at V came to 5 bases and at J to 1 base, leaving 3 bases not matched to a gene. Germline CDR1 is LNHNV and CDR2 is YYDKDF (reference sequence). The length of the CDR3 is 14 residues.

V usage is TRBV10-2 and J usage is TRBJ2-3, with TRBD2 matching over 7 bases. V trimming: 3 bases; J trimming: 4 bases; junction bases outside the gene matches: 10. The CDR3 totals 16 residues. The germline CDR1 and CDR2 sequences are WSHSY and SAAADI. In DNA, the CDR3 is TGCGCCAGCAGTGAAAGTACGGGAGGTAAATCAGATACGCAGTATTTT. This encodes CASSESTGGKSDTQYF.

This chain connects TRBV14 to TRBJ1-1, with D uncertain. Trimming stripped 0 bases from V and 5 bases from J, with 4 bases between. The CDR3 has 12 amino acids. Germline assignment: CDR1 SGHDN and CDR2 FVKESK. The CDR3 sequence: CASSQDRTEAFF. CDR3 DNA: TGTGCCAGCAGCCAAGATAGAACTGAAGCTTTCTTT.

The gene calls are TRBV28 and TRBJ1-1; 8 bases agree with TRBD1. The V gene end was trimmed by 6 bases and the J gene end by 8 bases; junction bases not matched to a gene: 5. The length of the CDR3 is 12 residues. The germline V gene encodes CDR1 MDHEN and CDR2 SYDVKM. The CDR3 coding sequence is TGTGCCAGCAGAGCGGGACAGGCGGAAGCTTTCTTT. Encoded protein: CASRAGQAEAFF.

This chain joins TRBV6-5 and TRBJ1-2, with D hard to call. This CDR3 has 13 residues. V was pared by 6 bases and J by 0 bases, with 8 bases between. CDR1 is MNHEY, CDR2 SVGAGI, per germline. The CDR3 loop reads CASRSQANYGYTF. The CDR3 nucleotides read TGTGCCAGCAGAAGCCAGGCTAACTATGGCTACACCTTC.

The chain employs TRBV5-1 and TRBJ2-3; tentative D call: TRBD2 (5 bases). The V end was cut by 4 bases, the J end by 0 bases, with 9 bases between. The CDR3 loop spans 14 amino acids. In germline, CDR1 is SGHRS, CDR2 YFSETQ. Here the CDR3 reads CASSPRTSTDTQYF. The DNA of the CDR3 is TGCGCCAGCAGCCCGCGGACTAGCACAGATACGCAGTATTTT.

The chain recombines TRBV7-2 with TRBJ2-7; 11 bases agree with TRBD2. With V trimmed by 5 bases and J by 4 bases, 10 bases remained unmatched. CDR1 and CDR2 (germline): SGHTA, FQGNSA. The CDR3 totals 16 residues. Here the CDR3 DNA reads TGTGCCAGCAGCCCCCTACTCCCTAGCGGGAGGTACGAGCAGTACTTC. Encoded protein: CASSPLLPSGRYEQYF.

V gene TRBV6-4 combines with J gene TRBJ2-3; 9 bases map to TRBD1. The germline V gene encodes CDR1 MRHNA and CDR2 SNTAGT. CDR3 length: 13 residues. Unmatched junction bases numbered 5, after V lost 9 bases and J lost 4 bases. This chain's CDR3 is CARQGAGADTQYF. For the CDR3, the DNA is TGTGCCAGACAGGGGGCTGGCGCAGATACGCAGTATTTT.

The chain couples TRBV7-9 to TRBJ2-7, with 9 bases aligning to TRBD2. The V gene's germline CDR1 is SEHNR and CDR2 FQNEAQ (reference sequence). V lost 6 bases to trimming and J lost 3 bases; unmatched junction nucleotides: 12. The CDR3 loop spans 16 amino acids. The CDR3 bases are TGTGCCAGCAGTCTCCCCCGCGCGGGAGGGGACTACGAGCAGTACTTC. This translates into CASSLPRAGGDYEQYF.

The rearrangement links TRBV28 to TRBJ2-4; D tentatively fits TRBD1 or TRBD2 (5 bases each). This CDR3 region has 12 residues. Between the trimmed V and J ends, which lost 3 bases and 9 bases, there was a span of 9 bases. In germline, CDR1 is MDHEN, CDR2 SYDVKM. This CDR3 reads CASSLGVGIQYF. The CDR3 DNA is TGTGCCAGCAGTTTGGGGGTTGGCATTCAGTACTTC.

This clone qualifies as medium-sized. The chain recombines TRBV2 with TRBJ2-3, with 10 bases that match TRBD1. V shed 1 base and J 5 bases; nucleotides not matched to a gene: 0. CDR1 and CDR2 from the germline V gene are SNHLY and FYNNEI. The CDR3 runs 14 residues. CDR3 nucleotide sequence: TGTGCCAGCAGTGAAGGGACAGGGGGAGATACGCAGTATTTT. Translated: CASSEGTGGDTQYF.

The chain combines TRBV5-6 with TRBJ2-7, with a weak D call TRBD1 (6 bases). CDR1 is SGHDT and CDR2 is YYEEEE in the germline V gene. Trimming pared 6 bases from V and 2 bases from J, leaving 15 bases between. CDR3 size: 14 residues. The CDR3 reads CASTTQGSPYEQYF. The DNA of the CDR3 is TGTGCCAGCACTACACAGGGATCCCCCTACGAGCAGTACTTC.

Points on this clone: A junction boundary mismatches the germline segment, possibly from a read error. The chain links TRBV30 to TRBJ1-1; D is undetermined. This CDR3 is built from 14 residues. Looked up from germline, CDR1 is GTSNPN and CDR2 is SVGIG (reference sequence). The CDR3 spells CAWSVGQLKTEAFF. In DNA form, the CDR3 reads TGTGCCTGGAGTGTAGGGCAGCTGAAGACTGAAGCTTTCTTT.

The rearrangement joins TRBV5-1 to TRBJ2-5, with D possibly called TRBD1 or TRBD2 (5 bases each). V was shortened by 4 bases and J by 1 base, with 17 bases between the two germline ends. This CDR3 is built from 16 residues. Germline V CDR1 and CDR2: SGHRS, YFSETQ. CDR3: CASSEGTYSAQETQYF. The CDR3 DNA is TGCGCCAGCAGCGAAGGGACCTATAGCGCCCAAGAGACCCAGTACTTC.

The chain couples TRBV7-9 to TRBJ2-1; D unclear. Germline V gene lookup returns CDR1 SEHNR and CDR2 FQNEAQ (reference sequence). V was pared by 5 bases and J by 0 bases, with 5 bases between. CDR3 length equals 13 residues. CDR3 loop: CASSGNSYNEQFF. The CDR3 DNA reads TGTGCCAGCAGCGGCAACTCCTACAATGAGCAGTTCTTC.

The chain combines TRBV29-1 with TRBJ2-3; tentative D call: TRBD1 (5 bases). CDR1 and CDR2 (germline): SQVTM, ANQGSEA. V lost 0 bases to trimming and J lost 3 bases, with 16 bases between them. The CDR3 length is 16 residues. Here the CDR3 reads CSVEEGVSWDTDTQYF. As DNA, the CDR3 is TGCAGCGTTGAAGAAGGGGTTAGTTGGGATACAGATACGCAGTATTTT.

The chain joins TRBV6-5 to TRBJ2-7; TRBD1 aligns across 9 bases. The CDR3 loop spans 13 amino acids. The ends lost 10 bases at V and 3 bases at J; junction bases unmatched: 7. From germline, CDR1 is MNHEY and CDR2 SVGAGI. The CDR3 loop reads CATKTGGFYEQYF. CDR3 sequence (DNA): TGTGCCACCAAAACAGGGGGCTTCTACGAGCAGTACTTC.